This note documents a single T cell receptor (beta chain) sequence. This sample was taken from a study of blood T cell repertoires in COVID-19. As originally analysed: Amplification with reference gene primers provided the estimates of nucleated cell counts. Profiled with immunoSEQ multiplex PCR; TCRdb holds only in-frame clones, not every one. V, J and clone size are those of that table, while D and trimming were read from the DNA. The repertoire has approximately 89,000 clones, around three quarters of them found once; the top ten carry almost 50%. In germline, CDR1 is MNHEY, CDR2 SVGEGT. V was cut by 5 bases and J by 5 bases, with 15 bases left in between. The CDR3 has 14 amino acids.

The genes are TRBV6-2 or TRBV6-3 and TRBJ2-5; weak D call: TRBD2 (7 bases). Sequencing input: peripheral blood. The sequence was collected from a human donor in a cohort sampled during active COVID-19. The CDR3 coding sequence is TGTGCCAGCAGTGAGGGGGGGGATCGGGAGACCCAGTACTTC. This sequence encodes CASSEGGDRETQYF.